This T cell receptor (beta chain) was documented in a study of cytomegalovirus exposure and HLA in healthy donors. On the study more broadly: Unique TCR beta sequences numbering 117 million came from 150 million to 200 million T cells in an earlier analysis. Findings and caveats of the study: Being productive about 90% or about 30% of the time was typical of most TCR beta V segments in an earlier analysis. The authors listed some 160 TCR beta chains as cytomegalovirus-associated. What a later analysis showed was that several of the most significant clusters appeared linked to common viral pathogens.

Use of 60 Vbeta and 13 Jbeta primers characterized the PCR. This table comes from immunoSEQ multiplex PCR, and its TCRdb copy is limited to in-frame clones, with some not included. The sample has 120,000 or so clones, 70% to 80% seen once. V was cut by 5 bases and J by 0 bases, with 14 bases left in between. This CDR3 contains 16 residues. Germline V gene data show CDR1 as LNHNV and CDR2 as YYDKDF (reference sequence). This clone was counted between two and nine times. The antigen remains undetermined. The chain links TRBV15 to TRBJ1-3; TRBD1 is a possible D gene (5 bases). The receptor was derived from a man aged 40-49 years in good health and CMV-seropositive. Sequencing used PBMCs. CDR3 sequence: CATSGGKWGSGNTIYF. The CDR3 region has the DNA TGTGCCACCAGCGGGGGGAAGTGGGGCTCTGGAAACACCATATATTTT.